This T cell receptor beta chain was sequenced in a study of cytomegalovirus exposure and HLA in healthy donors. Notes on the study in general: Previously analyzed data showed that most TCR beta V segments were productive at a frequency of about 90% or about 30%.

Worth noting for this clone: The target antigen is unknown.

Germline-derived CDR1 and CDR2 are SGDLS and YYNGEE. This CDR3 comprises 13 residues. Trimming left V 3 bases short and J 6 bases short, with 10 bases between. Primers included in the PCR were 60 Vbeta and 13 Jbeta primers. Clones were read by immunoSEQ multiplex PCR, and TCRdb kept only the in-frame ones, dropping some. The profile shows 100,000 to 150,000 clones, more than 60% of them singletons. The chain links TRBV9 to TRBJ1-3, with D possibly matching TRBD1 (6 bases). The sample was PBMCs. The TCR sequence derives from a young man in good health and CMV-seronegative. This CDR3 is CASSGGGLNTIYF. The CDR3, as DNA: TGTGCCAGCAGCGGGGGGGGCCTAAACACCATATATTTT. The variable domain in full, with the rest retrieved from reference TRBV9 and TRBJ1-3, is DSGVTQTPKHLITATGQRVTLRCSPRSGDLSVYWYQQSLDQGLQFLIQYYNGEERAKGNILERFSAQQFPDLHSELNLSSLELGDSALYFCASSGGGLNTIYFGEGSWLTVV.